Following are 15 T cell receptor beta chains from one sample sequenced in a study of blood T cell repertoires in COVID-19 (TCRdb year 2020). The library was produced with the immunoSEQ multiplex PCR assay. TCRdb stores this immuneACCESS table with in-frame sequences only. Part of the clones is absent; in the studies checked, under half of the shortfall reflects unresolved V genes, and no reason is known for the rest. In this sample the table shows about 95,000 clones, about 93% of which occur a single time. The ten largest clones represent under 5% of the sample. The sequenced sample was peripheral blood. These receptors came from a woman between 50 and 59 years old in a cohort sampled during active COVID-19.

The V call is TRBV11-3, the J call TRBJ2-2; 12 bases map to TRBD1. Germline V gene data show CDR1 as SGHNT and CDR2 as YENEEA. J was trimmed by 5 bases and V by 6 bases; bases with no gene match: 4. The CDR3 contains 15 residues. The CDR3 bases are TGTGCCAGCAGGGGGACAGGGGGCGAGACCGGGGAGCTGTTTTTT. Protein: CASRGTGGETGELFF.

The chain joins TRBV14 to TRBJ1-2; 7 bases are a match to TRBD1. The CDR3 runs to 14 residues. V was clipped by 2 bases and J by 5 bases; unmatched bases: 5. CDR1 is SGHDN, CDR2 FVKESK, per germline. As DNA, the CDR3 is TGTGCCAGCAGCCAATATCGACAGGGATATGGCTACACCTTC. This translates into CASSQYRQGYGYTF.

CDR3 residues: CASGETRETQYF. CDR3 nucleotide sequence: TGCGCCAGCGGGGAGACCCGAGAGACCCAGTACTTC. This sequence joins TRBV10-1 and TRBJ2-5, with a possible D match to TRBD2 (5 bases). Germline loops: CDR1 WNHNN, CDR2 SYGVQD (reference sequence). Trimming removed 8 bases at V and 4 bases at J, with 11 bases between. CDR3 size: 12 residues.

CDR3 sequence reads: CASSPRQGIYGYTF. The CDR3 nucleotides read TGTGCCAGCAGCCCACGACAGGGAATCTATGGCTACACCTTC. This chain links TRBV6-2 or TRBV6-3 with TRBJ1-2, with 7 positions matching TRBD1. V shed 6 bases and J 4 bases; nucleotides not matched to a gene: 8. The V gene's germline CDR1 is MNHEY and CDR2 SVGEGT. This CDR3 is built from 14 residues.

The chain has TRBV4-2 and TRBJ2-1; TRBD2 aligns across 12 bases. After removal of 1 base from V and 8 bases from J, the junction contained 12 bases not matched to a gene. Germline loops: CDR1 LGHNA, CDR2 YNFKEQ. The CDR3 length is 18 residues. CDR3 sequence: CASSQASGRARGRDEQFF. The CDR3 DNA is TGTGCCAGCAGCCAAGCTAGCGGGAGGGCACGGGGCAGGGATGAGCAGTTCTTC.

The V and J genes are TRBV9 and TRBJ2-2, with 10 bases fitting TRBD2. Germline values: CDR1 SGDLS, CDR2 YYNGEE. V lost 4 bases to trimming and J lost 4 bases; unmatched junction nucleotides: 4. The length of the CDR3 is 15 residues. The CDR3 coding sequence is TGTGCCAGCAGCCTAAGACTAGCGGGCACCGGGGAGCTGTTTTTT. Protein sequence: CASSLRLAGTGELFF.

Points on this clone: Different DNA sequences within this sample yield the same CDR3. This chain uses TRBV7-9 with TRBJ2-5; unclear D gene. The germline V gene encodes CDR1 SEHNR and CDR2 FQNEAQ (reference sequence). Deletions cut 4 bases from V and 0 bases from J, with 3 bases between. This CDR3 is 12 amino acids long. CDR3 DNA: TGTGCCAGCAGCTCGTACCAAGAGACCCAGTACTTC. It codes for CASSSYQETQYF.

The gene calls are TRBV11-3 and TRBJ1-2; TRBD1 matches at 8 bases. The germline V gene has CDR1 SGHNT and CDR2 YENEEA. Trimming removed 5 bases from V and 6 bases from J; junction bases left unmatched: 5. CDR3 length equals 13 residues. CDR3 bases: TGTGCCAGCAGCCAAGCGACAGGGGATGGCTACACCTTC. Encoded protein: CASSQATGDGYTF.

V gene TRBV7-9 combines with J gene TRBJ2-7, with D perhaps TRBD1 (5 bases). V was pared by 5 bases and J by 6 bases, with 11 bases between. Germline lookup yields CDR1 SEHNR and CDR2 FQNEAQ (reference sequence). CDR3 length: 12 amino acids. CDR3 coding DNA: TGTGCCAGCAGCCATTTCCAGGGCGAGCAGTACTTC. Residues: CASSHFQGEQYF.

The chain's CDR3 is CASSLPGQAATNYGYTF. CDR3 coding DNA: TGTGCCAGCAGCTTGCCGGGACAGGCGGCCACCAACTATGGCTACACCTTC. The chain recombines TRBV5-4 with TRBJ1-2, with TRBD1 matching 8 bases. V shed 1 base, J shed 2 bases, and the junction held 10 bases outside the gene matches. CDR3 size: 17 residues. The germline V gene has CDR1 SGHNT and CDR2 YYREEE (reference sequence).

This chain connects TRBV28 to TRBJ1-5, with D uncertain. V was trimmed by 6 bases and J by 0 bases, leaving 9 bases between them. Germline V gene lookup returns CDR1 MDHEN and CDR2 SYDVKM. The CDR3 consists of 14 residues. The CDR3 DNA reads TGTGCCAGCAGCCCCGGAGATAGCAATCAGCCCCAGCATTTT. Encoded protein: CASSPGDSNQPQHF.

The chain joins TRBV9 to TRBJ2-7; D possibly corresponds to TRBD1 (6 bases). This CDR3 comprises 14 residues. The germline gives CDR1 SGDLS, CDR2 YYNGEE. V dropped 3 bases and J dropped 1 base, with 11 bases sitting between them. In nucleotides, the CDR3 is TGTGCCAGCAGCGGTGGGGGCGGATCCTACGAGCAGTACTTC. It codes for CASSGGGGSYEQYF.

This chain uses TRBV6-4 with TRBJ2-3, with 11 positions matching TRBD1. The CDR3 is 15 amino acids. Per germline, CDR1 MRHNA and CDR2 SNTAGT. Unmatched junction bases numbered 5, after V lost 5 bases and J lost 4 bases. This CDR3 reads CASSTGQGGADTQYF. In DNA form, the CDR3 reads TGTGCCAGCAGTACGGGACAGGGGGGTGCAGATACGCAGTATTTT.

V usage is TRBV3-1 (or the pseudogene TRBV3-2) and J usage is TRBJ2-5, with 9 bases that match TRBD1. The CDR3 totals 16 residues. CDR1 and CDR2 (germline): LGHDT, YNNKEL (reference sequence). V lost 1 base and J lost 5; bases outside the gene matches: 8. CDR3: CASSQGNRGPWETQYF. In DNA form, the CDR3 reads TGTGCCAGCAGCCAAGGTAACAGGGGGCCATGGGAGACCCAGTACTTC.

The CDR3 bases are TGTGCCAGCAGCCCGCCTCGGAGCGGGAGGACACGGGATGAGCAGTTCTTC. Residues: CASSPPRSGRTRDEQFF. V and J are TRBV7-9 and TRBJ2-1, with 9 bases that match TRBD2. This CDR3 has 17 residues. V trimming: 5 bases; J trimming: 8 bases; junction bases outside the gene matches: 16. CDR1 and CDR2 from the germline V gene are SEHNR and FQNEAQ (reference sequence).